This T cell receptor (beta chain) was sequenced in a study of cytomegalovirus exposure and HLA in healthy donors. Primers: 60 Vbeta forward and 13 Jbeta reverse. The assay was immunoSEQ multiplex PCR, and TCRdb's table has in-frame clones only and misses some. The data show some 180,000 clones, about 82% seen once. The CDR3 contains 12 residues. Germline CDR1 is SNHLY and CDR2 is FYNNEI. The V end was cut by 7 bases, the J end by 8 bases, with 14 bases between. This sequence joins TRBV2 and TRBJ1-2, with a possible D match to TRBD1 (6 bases). The sample was PBMCs. This clonotype was obtained from a man aged 18 to 30 in good health and CMV-seronegative. CDR3 amino acids: CASMTDSLGYTF. CDR3 bases: TGTGCCAGCATGACGGACAGCCTCGGCTACACCTTC.